The rows below give T cell receptor beta chains drawn from one sample of a study of blood T cells in healthy people across ages. TCRdb re-derived calls from the 5' RACE reads in MiXCR, one entry per CDR3 protein. The sample comprises about 400,000 distinct CDR3 sequences, roughly half of which are singletons, and 50% to 65% rests with the top ten. Material: blood. The source of these receptors is a man in his fifties or sixties in good health. Both conserved end residues are part of each CDR3. The order of the fields is clone size, V gene, J gene, D gene, CDR3 protein, CDR3 DNA. The D gene is left open where the match is weak. Expanded clones get a size class; other rows say once, few or many, or leave the size out.

clone size: NA; V gene: TRBV12-3/TRBV12-4; J gene: TRBJ2-4; D gene: NA; CDR3 protein: CASRERVTPYNEQYF; CDR3 DNA: TGTGCCAGCAGGGAGCGGGTAACGCCCTACAATGAGCAGTACTTC
clone size: NA; V gene: TRBV5-1; J gene: TRBJ1-1; D gene: NA; CDR3 protein: CASSVDRAAEAFF; CDR3 DNA: TGCGCCAGCAGCGTGGACAGAGCGGCTGAAGCTTTCTTT
clone size: many; V gene: TRBV7-2; J gene: TRBJ2-7; D gene: NA; CDR3 protein: CASSGGRYEQYF; CDR3 DNA: TGTGCCAGCAGCGGGGGGCGGTACGAGCAGTACTTC
clone size: NA; V gene: TRBV2; J gene: TRBJ2-1; D gene: TRBD1; CDR3 protein: CASSSRDRGTGEQFF; CDR3 DNA: TGTGCCAGCAGTTCGCGGGACAGGGGAACCGGTGAGCAGTTCTTC
clone size: NA; V gene: TRBV9; J gene: TRBJ2-3; D gene: NA; CDR3 protein: CASSAAGHHTDTQYF; CDR3 DNA: TGTGCCAGCAGCGCCGCCGGACACCACACAGATACGCAGTATTTT
clone size: few; V gene: TRBV7-9; J gene: TRBJ2-1; D gene: TRBD1; CDR3 protein: CASIMGQGSHEQFF; CDR3 DNA: TGTGCCAGCATCATGGGACAGGGCAGCCATGAGCAGTTCTTC
clone size: many; V gene: TRBV13; J gene: TRBJ2-7; D gene: TRBD1; CDR3 protein: CASRMYRGLYEQYF; CDR3 DNA: TGTGCCAGCAGGATGTACAGGGGTCTCTACGAGCAGTACTTC
clone size: NA; V gene: TRBV28; J gene: TRBJ1-2; D gene: NA; CDR3 protein: CASSQGDGYTF; CDR3 DNA: TGTGCCAGCAGTCAAGGTGATGGCTACACCTTC
clone size: few; V gene: TRBV20-1; J gene: TRBJ1-5; D gene: NA; CDR3 protein: CSARGGGQPQHF; CDR3 DNA: TGCAGTGCTAGGGGAGGGGGGCAGCCCCAGCATTTT
clone size: many; V gene: TRBV7-9; J gene: TRBJ1-2; D gene: NA; CDR3 protein: CASSLNAGRNYGYTF; CDR3 DNA: TGTGCCAGCAGCTTAAACGCTGGACGAAACTATGGCTACACCTTC
clone size: once; V gene: TRBV28; J gene: TRBJ2-7; D gene: TRBD2; CDR3 protein: CASSRLAGLYEQYF; CDR3 DNA: TGTGCCAGCAGTCGACTAGCGGGCCTCTACGAGCAGTACTTC
clone size: NA; V gene: TRBV2; J gene: TRBJ2-7; D gene: TRBD2; CDR3 protein: CASTGTSGSAGYEQYF; CDR3 DNA: TGTGCCAGCACTGGGACTAGCGGGAGTGCGGGCTACGAGCAGTACTTC
clone size: few; V gene: TRBV20-1; J gene: TRBJ2-5; D gene: NA; CDR3 protein: CSAREGGGETQYF; CDR3 DNA: TGCAGTGCTAGAGAGGGAGGAGGAGAGACCCAGTACTTC
clone size: NA; V gene: TRBV30; J gene: TRBJ1-2; D gene: NA; CDR3 protein: CAWSVQNRNYGYTF; CDR3 DNA: TGTGCCTGGAGTGTACAGAACAGAAACTATGGCTACACCTTC
clone size: NA; V gene: TRBV6-1; J gene: TRBJ1-1; D gene: NA; CDR3 protein: CASSTDLNTEAFF; CDR3 DNA: TGTGCCAGCAGTACAGATTTGAACACTGAAGCTTTCTTT
clone size: NA; V gene: TRBV12-3/TRBV12-4; J gene: TRBJ2-1; D gene: TRBD1; CDR3 protein: CASSKLDRGEQFF; CDR3 DNA: TGTGCCAGCAGTAAGCTGGACAGGGGAGAGCAGTTCTTC
clone size: few; V gene: TRBV2; J gene: TRBJ2-7; D gene: NA; CDR3 protein: CASSDGTSDEQYF; CDR3 DNA: TGTGCCAGCAGTGACGGGACTTCGGACGAGCAGTACTTC
clone size: NA; V gene: TRBV5-1; J gene: TRBJ2-7; D gene: TRBD2; CDR3 protein: CASNPVPGLAGERGYEQYF; CDR3 DNA: TGCGCCAGCAACCCCGTACCGGGACTAGCGGGAGAGAGAGGGTACGAGCAGTACTTC
clone size: NA; V gene: TRBV7-6; J gene: TRBJ2-5; D gene: NA; CDR3 protein: CASSPGPGTAGGMQETQYF; CDR3 DNA: TGTGCCAGCAGCCCAGGACCGGGGACCGCCGGGGGCATGCAAGAGACCCAGTACTTC
clone size: NA; V gene: TRBV3-1; J gene: TRBJ2-5; D gene: NA; CDR3 protein: CASSQDIPQTGRQETQYF; CDR3 DNA: TGTGCCAGCAGCCAAGATATCCCTCAGACAGGCCGCCAAGAGACCCAGTACTTC
clone size: NA; V gene: TRBV20-1; J gene: TRBJ2-3; D gene: TRBD2; CDR3 protein: CSARDTGGGNTQYF; CDR3 DNA: TGCAGTGCTAGAGATACGGGAGGAGGAAATACGCAGTATTTT
clone size: NA; V gene: TRBV25-1; J gene: TRBJ2-3; D gene: NA; CDR3 protein: CASSEDSIDTQYF; CDR3 DNA: TGTGCCAGCAGTGAAGACTCCATAGATACGCAGTATTTT
clone size: NA; V gene: TRBV9; J gene: TRBJ2-5; D gene: NA; CDR3 protein: CASSVGGAGSLETQYF; CDR3 DNA: TGTGCCAGCAGCGTAGGCGGAGCGGGTAGCCTGGAGACCCAGTACTTC
clone size: NA; V gene: TRBV29-1; J gene: TRBJ2-3; D gene: NA; CDR3 protein: CSVSSDTQYF; CDR3 DNA: TGCAGCGTTAGTTCCGATACGCAGTATTTT
clone size: NA; V gene: TRBV21-1; J gene: TRBJ2-3; D gene: NA; CDR3 protein: CAIKFPKTIDRASTDTQYF; CDR3 DNA: TGTGCCATAAAGTTCCCCAAGACCATCGACAGGGCTAGCACAGATACGCAGTATTTT
clone size: few; V gene: TRBV5-6; J gene: TRBJ2-5; D gene: TRBD1; CDR3 protein: CASSMDRGETQYF; CDR3 DNA: TGTGCCAGCAGCATGGACAGGGGAGAGACCCAGTACTTC
clone size: many; V gene: TRBV10-3; J gene: TRBJ1-1; D gene: NA; CDR3 protein: CATEDRLNTEAFF; CDR3 DNA: TGTGCCACAGAGGACAGACTGAACACTGAAGCTTTCTTT
clone size: NA; V gene: TRBV20-1; J gene: TRBJ1-2; D gene: NA; CDR3 protein: CSASGQGQGDYGYTF; CDR3 DNA: TGCAGTGCTAGTGGTCAGGGGCAGGGAGACTATGGCTACACCTTC
clone size: few; V gene: TRBV28; J gene: TRBJ2-5; D gene: NA; CDR3 protein: CASSLGQGRTQYF; CDR3 DNA: TGTGCCAGCAGTCTGGGTCAGGGGCGGACCCAGTACTTC
clone size: NA; V gene: TRBV7-8; J gene: TRBJ2-3; D gene: TRBD1; CDR3 protein: CASSLGQVFTDTQYF; CDR3 DNA: TGTGCCAGCAGCCTGGGACAGGTTTTCACAGATACGCAGTATTTT
clone size: NA; V gene: TRBV29-1; J gene: TRBJ1-2; D gene: NA; CDR3 protein: CSVEGTPRLPLGYTF; CDR3 DNA: TGCAGCGTTGAAGGGACACCTAGATTACCCCTGGGCTACACCTTC
clone size: NA; V gene: TRBV12-3/TRBV12-4; J gene: TRBJ2-3; D gene: TRBD1; CDR3 protein: CASSTGTGSDTQYF; CDR3 DNA: TGTGCCAGCAGTACCGGGACAGGGTCAGATACGCAGTATTTT
clone size: NA; V gene: TRBV6-5; J gene: TRBJ2-3; D gene: NA; CDR3 protein: CASSSGRGADTQYF; CDR3 DNA: TGTGCCAGCAGTTCCGGGAGAGGAGCAGATACGCAGTATTTT
clone size: few; V gene: TRBV20-1; J gene: TRBJ2-1; D gene: NA; CDR3 protein: CSANKRAQDNEQFF; CDR3 DNA: TGCAGTGCCAATAAGCGGGCCCAGGACAATGAGCAGTTCTTC
clone size: NA; V gene: TRBV5-1; J gene: TRBJ2-5; D gene: NA; CDR3 protein: CASKIRASVQETQYF; CDR3 DNA: TGCGCCAGCAAAATAAGGGCTAGCGTCCAAGAGACCCAGTACTTC
clone size: few; V gene: TRBV20-1; J gene: TRBJ2-7; D gene: NA; CDR3 protein: CSASLPSLHEQYF; CDR3 DNA: TGCAGTGCTAGTCTCCCTAGTTTGCACGAGCAGTACTTC
clone size: NA; V gene: TRBV7-9; J gene: TRBJ2-3; D gene: NA; CDR3 protein: CASSPGAMGSTDTQYF; CDR3 DNA: TGTGCCAGCAGCCCTGGGGCCATGGGAAGCACAGATACGCAGTATTTT
clone size: NA; V gene: TRBV6-2/TRBV6-3; J gene: TRBJ2-1; D gene: NA; CDR3 protein: CASSYSHYEQFF; CDR3 DNA: TGTGCCAGCAGTTACTCACATTATGAGCAGTTCTTC
clone size: many; V gene: TRBV6-5; J gene: TRBJ2-5; D gene: TRBD2; CDR3 protein: CASSSGRLAGGLGQETQYF; CDR3 DNA: TGTGCCAGCAGTTCGGGAAGACTAGCGGGGGGATTGGGGCAAGAGACCCAGTACTTC
clone size: NA; V gene: TRBV20-1; J gene: TRBJ2-7; D gene: NA; CDR3 protein: CSARAGRAPYEQYF; CDR3 DNA: TGCAGTGCTAGGGCTGGACGGGCGCCCTACGAGCAGTACTTC
clone size: NA; V gene: TRBV20-1; J gene: TRBJ2-3; D gene: NA; CDR3 protein: CSAGSRGNKGHTQYF; CDR3 DNA: TGCAGTGCCGGAAGCCGAGGAAACAAAGGGCATACGCAGTATTTT
clone size: NA; V gene: TRBV4-3; J gene: TRBJ2-3; D gene: NA; CDR3 protein: CASSLSRTVSTDTQYF; CDR3 DNA: TGCGCCAGCAGCCTCAGCCGGACAGTAAGCACAGATACGCAGTATTTT
clone size: NA; V gene: TRBV13; J gene: TRBJ2-7; D gene: TRBD1; CDR3 protein: CASSFWTGLDEQYF; CDR3 DNA: TGTGCCAGCAGCTTCTGGACAGGGCTGGACGAGCAGTACTTC
clone size: NA; V gene: TRBV11-2; J gene: TRBJ2-1; D gene: NA; CDR3 protein: CASRTLRSDEQFF; CDR3 DNA: TGTGCCAGCAGGACTTTGCGGAGCGATGAGCAGTTCTTC
clone size: NA; V gene: TRBV14; J gene: TRBJ2-7; D gene: TRBD1; CDR3 protein: CASSHPLGTGTYEQYF; CDR3 DNA: TGTGCCAGCAGCCACCCCTTGGGGACAGGGACCTACGAGCAGTACTTC
clone size: NA; V gene: TRBV6-2/TRBV6-3; J gene: TRBJ2-1; D gene: NA; CDR3 protein: CASTALDEQFF; CDR3 DNA: TGTGCCAGCACCGCACTGGATGAGCAGTTCTTC
clone size: NA; V gene: TRBV28; J gene: TRBJ2-4; D gene: TRBD2; CDR3 protein: CASSSHAVRGGAKNIQYF; CDR3 DNA: TGTGCCAGCAGTTCCCACGCAGTTCGGGGGGGGGCCAAAAACATTCAGTACTTC
clone size: few; V gene: TRBV24-1; J gene: TRBJ2-1; D gene: NA; CDR3 protein: CATSDMTASSYNEQFF; CDR3 DNA: TGTGCCACCAGTGATATGACAGCGAGCTCCTACAATGAGCAGTTCTTC
clone size: NA; V gene: TRBV30; J gene: TRBJ1-4; D gene: NA; CDR3 protein: CAWSRTENEKLFF; CDR3 DNA: TGTGCCTGGAGTCGGACAGAGAATGAAAAACTGTTTTTT
clone size: NA; V gene: TRBV4-3; J gene: TRBJ2-7; D gene: NA; CDR3 protein: CASSQEVGYEQYF; CDR3 DNA: TGCGCCAGCAGTCAAGAGGTCGGCTACGAGCAGTACTTC